These 29 T cell receptor beta chains share one sample of origin, sequenced in a study of blood T cell repertoires in COVID-19. Produced via immunoSEQ multiplex PCR; TCRdb's table is partial and in-frame only. The sample carries approximately 200,000 clones, 80% to 85% recorded once. Sequencing was done on a sample of peripheral blood. The receptor set was obtained from a woman younger than 45 who had recovered from COVID-19.

V usage is TRBV28 and J usage is TRBJ1-2, with unresolved D. V shed 1 base and J shed 1 base, with 10 bases lying between them. The germline CDR1 and CDR2 sequences are MDHEN and SYDVKM. The CDR3 totals 15 residues. The CDR3 reads CASSLSLGRNYGYTF. The CDR3 DNA is TGTGCCAGCAGTTTATCTTTGGGCCGTAACTATGGCTACACCTTC.

Only one count was recorded for this clone. CDR3 protein: CASSSDSNSYEQYF. The CDR3 DNA is TGTGCCAGCAGTTCCGACTCCAACTCCTACGAGCAGTACTTC. The rearrangement joins TRBV6-6 to TRBJ2-7; the D is unclear. Germline CDR1 reads MNHNY; CDR2 reads SVGAGI (reference sequence). The CDR3 is made up of 14 amino acids. V was pared by 4 bases and J by 0 bases, with 10 bases between.

This rearrangement joins TRBV25-1 to TRBJ1-2; 10 bases align to TRBD1. V was clipped by 3 bases and J by 6 bases; unmatched bases: 4. Germline lookup yields CDR1 MGHDK and CDR2 SYGVNS. There are 14 residues in the CDR3. CDR3 sequence reads: CASSESGTGDGYTF. The CDR3 DNA reads as TGTGCCAGCAGTGAGAGTGGGACAGGGGATGGCTACACCTTC.

The V and J genes are TRBV27 and TRBJ2-7; TRBD2 matches at 7 bases. Losses at the gene ends were 4 bases for V and 3 bases for J; bases not matched to a gene: 9. Germline CDR1 reads MNHEY; CDR2 reads SMNVEV (reference sequence). This CDR3 region has 15 residues. The CDR3 coding sequence is TGTGCCAGCAGTTCCCCCGGGACTAAGGGCTACGAGCAGTACTTC. It encodes CASSSPGTKGYEQYF.

The V call is TRBV27, the J call TRBJ2-1; a possible D gene is TRBD2 (5 bases). This CDR3 is built from 15 residues. Germline CDR1 MNHEY, CDR2 SMNVEV (reference sequence). Trimming pared 1 base from V and 8 bases from J, leaving 15 bases between. The CDR3 DNA is TGTGCCAGCAGTTTATACGGGGAAGGTCTGGATGAGCAGTTCTTC. Translated: CASSLYGEGLDEQFF.

This clone has only one observation. The chain recombines TRBV6-1 with TRBJ2-3; unclear D gene. In germline, CDR1 is MNHNS, CDR2 SASEGT. This CDR3 is built from 13 residues. Trimming stripped 0 bases from V and 5 bases from J, with 6 bases between. This CDR3 reads CASSEAARDTQYF. The CDR3 DNA reads as TGTGCCAGCAGTGAAGCGGCCCGAGATACGCAGTATTTT.

The V call is TRBV6-1, the J call TRBJ2-7; D might be TRBD2 (5 bases). CDR1 and CDR2 (germline): MNHNS, SASEGT. Trimming removed 1 base at V and 1 base at J, with 11 bases between. This CDR3 comprises 15 residues. CDR3 region: CASSEESGESYEQYF. The CDR3 DNA reads as TGTGCCAGCAGTGAAGAGAGCGGAGAATCCTACGAGCAGTACTTC.

The genes are TRBV24-1 and TRBJ1-5, with D perhaps TRBD1 (5 bases). This CDR3 contains 15 residues. Trimming stripped 6 bases from V and 3 bases from J, with 14 bases between. From germline, CDR1 is KGHDR and CDR2 SFDVKD. CDR3 in amino acids: CATSIGAGFNQPQHF. Written as DNA, the CDR3 is TGTGCCACCAGTATTGGGGCAGGGTTCAATCAGCCCCAGCATTTT.

This chain joins TRBV19 and TRBJ2-2; the match to TRBD1 covers 7 bases. The CDR3 runs 16 residues. The trim removed 5 bases at V and 0 bases at J, leaving 6 bases unmatched. The V gene's germline CDR1 is LNHDA and CDR2 SQIVND (reference sequence). The chain's CDR3 is CASSRGGRANTGELFF. CDR3 sequence (DNA): TGTGCCAGTAGTCGAGGGGGCCGCGCGAACACCGGGGAGCTGTTTTTT.

The J gene is TRBJ1-5, the V gene TRBV19; D remains unclear. The V gene lost 5 bases and the J gene lost 0 bases, with 11 bases spanning the gap. In germline, CDR1 is LNHDA, CDR2 SQIVND (reference sequence). The CDR3 length is 15 residues. DNA of the CDR3: TGTGCCAGTAGTTCATGGGCCGATAGCAATCAGCCCCAGCATTTT. Its protein product is CASSSWADSNQPQHF. The variable domain in full, completed from reference TRBV19 and TRBJ1-5, reads DGGITQSPKYLFRKEGQNVTLSCEQNLNHDAMYWYRQDPGQGLRLIYYSQIVNDFQKGDIAEGYSVSREKKESFPLTVTSAQKNPTAFYLCASSSWADSNQPQHFGDGTRLSIL.

The chain is built from TRBV28 and TRBJ2-3, with a weak D call TRBD2 (7 bases). Germline-derived CDR1 and CDR2 are MDHEN and SYDVKM. Deletions cut 5 bases from V and 1 base from J, with 25 bases between. The CDR3 covers 19 residues. The CDR3 spells CASSRQRGRVVAGTDTQYF. In DNA form, the CDR3 reads TGTGCCAGCAGTCGACAAAGGGGGAGGGTCGTAGCGGGCACAGATACGCAGTATTTT.

The chain has TRBV18 and TRBJ2-1; D might be TRBD2 (6 bases). Per germline, CDR1 KGHSH and CDR2 LQKENI. This CDR3 spans 17 amino acids. Trimming shortened V by 0 bases and J by 5 bases, and 17 bases separated the two germline ends. The CDR3, as DNA: TGTGCCAGCTCACCACCGAATAAGGCGGGACTTAACAATGAGCAGTTCTTC. This encodes CASSPPNKAGLNNEQFF. The whole variable domain, filled in from reference TRBV18 and TRBJ2-1, reads NAGVMQNPRHLVRRRGQEARLRCSPMKGHSHVYWYRQLPEEGLKFMVYLQKENIIDESGMPKERFSAEFPKEGPSILRIQQVVRGDSAAYFCASSPPNKAGLNNEQFFGPGTRLTVL.

The chain is built from TRBV5-4 and TRBJ2-3; 9 nucleotides agree with TRBD2. The CDR3 contains 16 residues. V was pared by 4 bases and J by 1 base, with 7 bases of the junction left unmatched. The germline V gene has CDR1 SGHNT and CDR2 YYREEE (reference sequence). Written as DNA, the CDR3 is TGTGCCAGCAGCCCGACTAGCGGAATGCGCACAGATACGCAGTATTTT. Protein product: CASSPTSGMRTDTQYF.

This clone came up once. The CDR3 DNA reads TGTGCCAGCAGTTCAGGCCGCCGGTACGAGCAGTACTTC. Translation gives CASSSGRRYEQYF. The V call is TRBV6-2 or TRBV6-3, the J call TRBJ2-7; D is ambiguous. Germline V gives CDR1 MNHEY, CDR2 SVGEGT. This CDR3 is 13 amino acids long. The V end lost 4 bases, the J end lost 4 bases, and 11 bases lay between the germline ends.

The J gene is TRBJ2-5, the V gene TRBV5-4; tentative D call: TRBD1 (5 bases). With 3 bases removed from V and 0 bases from J, the gap between germline ends came to 9 bases. The germline V gene encodes CDR1 SGHNT and CDR2 YYREEE (reference sequence). The CDR3 runs to 14 residues. The CDR3 coding sequence is TGTGCCAGCAGCTCACCCAGGGACCAAGAGACCCAGTACTTC. It specifies CASSSPRDQETQYF.

V and J are TRBV5-1 and TRBJ2-5; TRBD2 agrees at 8 bases. This CDR3 has 17 amino acids. The germline V gene has CDR1 SGHRS and CDR2 YFSETQ. The trim removed 4 bases at V and 2 bases at J, leaving 13 bases unmatched. The CDR3, as DNA: TGCGCCAGCAGCGCCTTGCTTGTTACTAGCGGTCAAGAGACCCAGTACTTC. This sequence encodes CASSALLVTSGQETQYF.

The chain has TRBV28 and TRBJ2-7, with 11 bases matching TRBD1. The ends lost 5 bases at V and 1 base at J; junction bases unmatched: 4. Germline CDR1 MDHEN, CDR2 SYDVKM. The CDR3 extends over 15 amino acids. The CDR3 region has the DNA TGTGCCAGCAGTCTAGGACAGGGGGCTTCCTACGAGCAGTACTTC. Amino acids: CASSLGQGASYEQYF.

This clone came up a few times. The same CDR3 can be traced to other DNA sequences in this sample. V is TRBV2 and J is TRBJ1-5; unclear D gene. Trimming pared 7 bases from V and 0 bases from J, leaving 7 bases between. The CDR3 spans 13 residues. Germline CDR1 and CDR2: SNHLY and FYNNEI. The CDR3 sequence is CASKRDSNQPQHF. As DNA, the CDR3 is TGTGCCAGCAAACGGGATAGCAATCAGCCCCAGCATTTT.

The sample holds one count of this clone. The chain links TRBV9 to TRBJ2-1, with TRBD2 as a possible D gene (6 bases). This CDR3 region has 14 residues. Trimming left V 6 bases short and J 3 bases short, with 13 bases between. The germline gives CDR1 SGDLS, CDR2 YYNGEE. The CDR3 sequence: CASNEEEGYNEQFF. The CDR3 coding sequence is TGTGCCAGCAACGAGGAGGAGGGCTACAATGAGCAGTTCTTC.

This chain links TRBV14 with TRBJ2-2; 7 bases agree with TRBD1. Germline V CDR1 and CDR2: SGHDN, FVKESK. The V segment lost 7 bases and the J segment 5 bases; nucleotides outside the gene matches: 10. CDR3 length: 15 amino acids. CDR3 in amino acids: CASKPGGMRTGELFF. The CDR3 DNA reads as TGTGCCAGCAAACCAGGGGGTATGAGGACCGGGGAGCTGTTTTTT.

The chain is built from TRBV28 and TRBJ1-2; 7 bases align to TRBD1. The germline CDR1 and CDR2 sequences are MDHEN and SYDVKM. The trim removed 2 bases at V and 4 bases at J, leaving 7 bases unmatched. The CDR3 is 15 residues long. The CDR3, as DNA: TGTGCCAGCAGTTTAGGGCAGGGGGACGTCTATGGCTACACCTTC. Translation gives CASSLGQGDVYGYTF.

This chain connects TRBV5-6 to TRBJ2-3, with a possible D match to TRBD1 (5 bases). Per the germline V gene, CDR1 is SGHDT and CDR2 is YYEEEE. Trimming took 1 base from V and 4 from J, leaving 7 bases between them. The CDR3 is made up of 13 amino acids. In nucleotides, the CDR3 is TGTGCCAGCAGCTTGAGGGGCCCAGATACGCAGTATTTT. This gives the protein CASSLRGPDTQYF.

The genes are TRBV28 and TRBJ1-1; weak D call: TRBD1 (5 bases). This CDR3 is 13 amino acids long. The V gene lost 3 bases and the J gene lost 8 bases, with 13 bases spanning the gap. Germline CDR1 is MDHEN and CDR2 is SYDVKM. CDR3 amino acids: CASSFRSGVEAFF. The CDR3 DNA reads as TGTGCCAGCAGTTTTAGATCGGGGGTAGAAGCTTTCTTT.

Points on this clone: The sample holds other DNA sequences that translate to the same CDR3. V gene TRBV27 combines with J gene TRBJ2-7, with 11 bases matching TRBD2. The CDR3 runs 15 residues. Germline loops: CDR1 MNHEY, CDR2 SMNVEV (reference sequence). V trimming: 5 bases; J trimming: 2 bases; junction bases outside the gene matches: 5. The CDR3 loop is CASSPGTSGTYEQYF. The CDR3 DNA sequence: TGTGCCAGCAGTCCCGGGACTAGCGGAACCTACGAGCAGTACTTC.

The CDR3 is CASSSHPGTVSNQPQHF. The CDR3 DNA follows: TGTGCCAGTAGTTCCCACCCAGGGACAGTTAGCAATCAGCCCCAGCATTTT. The rearrangement uses TRBV19 and TRBJ1-5; TRBD1 matches at 7 bases. Per the germline V gene, CDR1 is LNHDA and CDR2 is SQIVND (reference sequence). V lost 5 bases, J lost 0 bases, and 10 bases stayed unmatched. The CDR3 runs 17 residues. The variable domain in full, completed from reference TRBV19 and TRBJ1-5, reads DGGITQSPKYLFRKEGQNVTLSCEQNLNHDAMYWYRQDPGQGLRLIYYSQIVNDFQKGDIAEGYSVSREKKESFPLTVTSAQKNPTAFYLCASSSHPGTVSNQPQHFGDGTRLSIL.

CDR3 sequence: CASDLQGAGNTIYF. CDR3 sequence (DNA): TGTGCCAGCGATCTACAGGGGGCTGGAAACACCATATATTTT. The chain employs TRBV2 and TRBJ1-3; 8 nucleotides align to TRBD1. Germline V gene lookup returns CDR1 SNHLY and CDR2 FYNNEI. The length of the CDR3 is 14 residues. Losses at the gene ends were 8 bases for V and 2 bases for J; bases not matched to a gene: 5.

V and J are TRBV9 and TRBJ1-2; D is possibly TRBD1 (6 bases). Germline V gene lookup returns CDR1 SGDLS and CDR2 YYNGEE. Trimming cost V 5 bases and J 2 bases, with 22 bases left between them. This CDR3 contains 17 residues. The CDR3 sequence: CASSSNPGGRSNYGYTF. In nucleotides, the CDR3 is TGTGCCAGCAGTTCTAACCCTGGGGGCAGGTCCAACTATGGCTACACCTTC.

The chain has TRBV27 and TRBJ1-2, with 11 bases fitting TRBD1. Germline CDR1 is MNHEY and CDR2 is SMNVEV (reference sequence). CDR3 length equals 14 residues. Trimming took 2 bases from V and 8 from J; bases not matched to a gene: 4. The CDR3, as DNA: TGTGCCAGCAGTTTAGGGGGACAGGGGGTCGGCTACACCTTC. Translating gives CASSLGGQGVGYTF.

This chain connects TRBV30 to TRBJ2-3; D is ambiguous. The V end lost 1 base, the J end lost 1 base, and 6 bases lay between the germline ends. The CDR3 has 13 residues. Germline V gene sequence: CDR1 GTSNPN, CDR2 SVGIG (reference sequence). CDR3 region: CAWSAHRTDTQYF. The DNA for the CDR3 is TGTGCCTGGAGTGCCCATCGCACAGATACGCAGTATTTT.